This TCR beta chain was sequenced for a study of cytomegalovirus exposure and HLA in healthy donors listed by TCRdb under 2017. For the study in its entirety: An earlier analysis of about 530 of the donors reported over 250 Gb of sequence data and 117 million unique TCR beta sequences obtained from about 179 million T cells. About 300 gigabases of sequencing data and some 85 million unique TCR sequences were included in an early release covering roughly 600 HLA-typed donors. Among the roughly 430 genotyped donors, around 81% belonged to the genetic ancestry cluster associated with self-reported Caucasian donors. The study aimed to test whether signatures of past pathogen exposure could be identified by cataloging public T cell receptors. The study used immunosequencing to profile the T cell repertoires of approximately 640 subjects and linked those repertoires to cytomegalovirus serostatus. Besides the first cohort of roughly 640 subjects, a separate validation cohort made up of 120 different subjects was used. The study combined high-throughput TCR immunosequencing, statistical association of individual TCRs with disease status, and machine learning to predict cytomegalovirus infection status. A later analysis re-examined previously published TCR beta repertoires from just over 650 donors and added high-resolution HLA genotyping to investigate patterns of TCR occurrence. Rather than using new phenotypic data, the later analysis identified candidate immune exposures from TCR beta sequences and from how often those sequences occurred across donors. An earlier analysis of fewer than 700 of the donors applied high-throughput TCR beta sequencing to assess whether each TCR beta V gene segment acted as functional or pseudogenic. Alongside the repertoire data, information on donor age, sex, ethnicity and CMV serostatus was compiled. A later genetic analysis took genome-wide SNP genotypes for about 65% of the 666 donors and used that subset as a discovery cohort. Every discovery cohort repertoire had been produced on one sequencing platform. HLA typing covered class I and class II loci at four-digit resolution. The number of typed donors differed by locus: about 629-630 for A, B, C, DRB1 and DQB1; 500 to 550 for DQA1; approximately 600 for DPA1; and about 450 for DPB1. Because of strong linkage in the cohort, four to six DR-DQ haplotypes were treated as single units for association and clustering. Among around 400 genotyped donors of the cohort, an average of roughly 230,000 unique TCR beta nucleotide sequences was sequenced per donor, of which roughly 18% were non-productive.

Results and caveats for the whole study, not just this receptor: Sequencing depth was assumed to be roughly uniform across donors in the presence/absence analyses, though that assumption may not hold. In this cohort, only TCR beta chains were sequenced, and detectable features were limited by the absence of alpha or paired-chain data. Strong co-occurrence of HLA alleles, especially DR and DQ, made assigning TCR associations to individual alleles difficult. A further reported finding was that TCR beta sequences accurately predicted the HLA-A and HLA-B alleles for most subjects in the first cohort. Most CMV-associated TCR beta chains appeared to be HLA-restricted in a later analysis, and the HLA associations seemed to be driven largely by CMV exposure. Because HLA typing was missing for some donors at each locus, association tests included only the typed subset. Most TCR sequences were observed very rarely across donors, whereas some public TCRs were present in many individuals. Correlated functional status among segregating V segments might be attributable to linkage disequilibrium, but an unknown experimental factor could not be ruled out. A cluster of highly shared sequence variants was judged likely to be a technical artifact of the sequencing pipeline. The classifier was reported to diagnose cytomegalovirus status with high specificity and sensitivity in both the original and validation cohorts. In vitro tests confirmed that a few of the cytomegalovirus-associated TCR beta chains recognize cytomegalovirus antigens. According to the authors, the approach could potentially be generalized to other disease states and immunological phenotypes. Compared with equally common non-associated chains, HLA-associated TCR beta chains in a later analysis were more clonally expanded and had lower generation probabilities. Immune exposure information for the cohort was limited to CMV serostatus. According to a later analysis, TCR association rates differed among HLA loci, with DRB1 alleles showing the most associated TCRs and HLA-C alleles showing the fewest. The study gave a list of 150 to 200 TCR beta chains associated with cytomegalovirus. Because counts were too low, about 15 rarely observed V segments, including chromosome 9 orphons, were left out of the earlier analysis of about 620 of the donors. According to a later analysis, parvovirus B19, influenza, CMV and Epstein-Barr virus appeared linked to several top co-occurrence clusters. In a later genetic analysis, a missense DCLRE1C variant was associated with V-gene and J-gene trimming of TCR beta chains, and the association was replicated in an independent cohort. Broadly in line with IMGT annotations, most TCR beta V segments showed up in productive rearrangements about 90% or about 30% of the time in an earlier analysis of about 500 of the donors. In a later analysis, around 17,000 TCR beta sequences were associated with specific HLA alleles at a false discovery rate of 0.05. Compared with the approximately 670-donor mean, donors in an Asian-associated ancestry cluster had fewer N-insertions in productive TCRs, according to a later genetic analysis.

On this clone: The antigen it recognizes is unknown. It has no much larger one-base neighbor in the sample; base qualities were not kept.

The cohort comprised around 700 healthy bone marrow donors. Cohort members were all nominally healthy when sampled, although unrecorded immune exposures were likely present. The donor tested CMV seronegative, placing the donor among the 350 or so seronegative members of the cohort. A peripheral blood sample was provided by each donor, and peripheral blood mononuclear cells were used for TCR beta sequencing. Genomic DNA was extracted from the blood cell samples with the Qiagen DNeasy Blood Extraction Kit. Receptors were amplified or captured by the immunoSEQ multiplex PCR assay. For the multiplex PCR, a mixture combining 60 forward primers for TCR Vbeta segments and 13 reverse primers for TCR Jbeta segments was used. Amplification of the CDR3 region of rearranged TCR beta genes was performed with a multiplex PCR assay on genomic DNA. On the Illumina HiSeq System, the amplified TCR beta libraries were sequenced as 87-base-pair reads. The authors processed their data as follows. Across the 700 or so repertoires, a later analysis counted approximately 75 million unique TCR beta chains, 9.5 million to 13 million of which were shared by at least two donors. Raw reads were error-corrected and collapsed into unique sequences with a nearest-neighbor algorithm that merged closely related sequences to remove PCR and sequencing errors. V, D and J gene segments were assigned by aligning CDR3 sequences to IMGT reference sequences. For a sequence to be retained, a match of at least six nucleotides was required to both a V gene segment and a J gene segment. Rearrangements were called productive when the CDR3 lacked stop codons and stayed in frame with V and J; all others were non-productive. CDR3 was defined according to IMGT convention as the region running from the second conserved V-encoded cysteine to the conserved J-encoded phenylalanine. Sequences without an unambiguous match to a single V gene segment were excluded from the earlier analysis of several hundred of the donors. An earlier analysis of several hundred of the donors called V segments functional above 56.7% productive rearrangements and segregating when the between-donor standard deviation exceeded 5%. A statistical classification framework was developed to diagnose cytomegalovirus status using the catalog of TCR beta chain sequences. A later analysis assigned V and J genes by comparing TCR nucleotide sequences with IMGT/GENE-DB human TR gene sequences. The TCRdist pipeline was used in a later analysis to assign CDR3 sequences and most-parsimonious VDJ recombination scenarios. In a later analysis, every TCR beta chain was defined by the combination of its CDR3 amino acid sequence and its V-gene family, and reads without a unique V-gene family were dropped. A later analysis removed 550 to 700 highly shared, low-generation-probability nucleotide sequences to deal with suspected cross-contamination and a sequencing artifact. A later analysis calculated a clonal expansion index for each public chain from normalized within-repertoire ranks of inferred template counts. In a later analysis, generation probabilities were computed using a VDJ recombination model fitted to out-of-frame rearrangements, and the results were checked against IGoR. In a later analysis, hypergeometric tests were used to score TCR-TCR, TCR-HLA and TCR-CMV co-occurrence, with a repertoire-size bias correction applied to TCR pairs. To estimate false discovery rates, a later analysis permuted the HLA or CMV assignments 20 times. In a later analysis, co-occurring TCRs were grouped using DBSCAN, and TCRdist sequence similarity was added for clustering within HLA-allele-positive subsets. Repertoires with fewer than 30,000 or more than 120,000 public chains, plus five repertoires with anomalous nucleotide sharing, were excluded from co-occurrence clustering. TCRdb took this table from immuneACCESS and kept in-frame rearrangements with V and J called. Such tables lack part of the clones; where checked against another copy, unresolved V genes explain under half of the gap, and the rest is unexplained. That table supplies the V and J calls and clone size; D and trimming were determined from the DNA. This sample lists around 140,000 clones; about four fifths were detected once. The ten largest clones represent around 0.99% of the sample.

Sequencing was done on a sample of PBMCs. The TCR was taken from a male donor in good health and CMV-seronegative.

The CDR3 sequence is CATSRDKGGRSNEKLFF. The bases read TGTGCCACCAGCAGAGATAAGGGGGGGAGATCTAATGAAAAACTGTTTTTT. The rearranged segments are TRBV15 and TRBJ1-4; TRBD1 is a weak D gene call, 6 bases matching. Taken from cysteine to phenylalanine, the CDR3 has 17 residues. Only the CDR3 region is kept as DNA, spanning 51 bases read in frame from base 1. For CDR1 and CDR2, the germline V gene (reference sequence) lists LNHNV and YYDKDF. V is clipped by 0 bases and J by 3 bases, and the sequence between their germline boundaries is 14 bases long.